One and the same sample provided the 4 T cell receptor beta chains below, sequenced in a study of cytomegalovirus exposure and HLA in healthy donors. In the PCR, 60 Vbeta and 13 Jbeta primers were used. Using immunoSEQ multiplex PCR, the repertoire was profiled, and TCRdb retains in-frame clones only, with some absent. Among around 140,000 clones listed, about 80% were seen once. Sequenced material: PBMCs. These receptors originate from a woman in her sixties or seventies in good health and CMV-seropositive.

The chain recombines TRBV5-4 with TRBJ2-5, with D possibly matching TRBD2 (7 bases). The better agreement between TRBJ2-7 and the DNA end casts doubt on the J call. The CDR3 consists of 17 residues. From germline, CDR1 is SGHNT and CDR2 YYREEE (reference sequence). The CDR3 nucleotides are TGTGCCAGCAGCTTCTCCCAAGGGGGACTAAACCCTTACGAGCAGTACTTC. Its translation: CASSFSQGGLNPYEQYF.

The count of this clone is one. The genes are TRBV4-3 and TRBJ2-2; 10 bases align to TRBD2. Trimming cost V 4 bases and J 6 bases; bases outside gene matches: 11. The CDR3 is 17 residues long. The germline V gene encodes CDR1 LGHNA and CDR2 YSLEER. The CDR3 sequence: CASSPAGAGGPPGELFF. Written as DNA, the CDR3 is TGCGCCAGCAGCCCGGCGGGAGCGGGAGGGCCCCCCGGGGAGCTGTTTTTT.

V and J are TRBV7-9 and TRBJ2-3; D not certain. Germline CDR1 SEHNR, CDR2 FQNEAQ (reference sequence). The CDR3 is 14 amino acids. V gave up 6 bases and J gave up 2 bases, with 12 bases separating them. The CDR3 loop is CASRSELNTDTQYF. CDR3 in DNA: TGTGCCAGCAGATCCGAACTTAACACAGATACGCAGTATTTT.

The chain joins TRBV30 to TRBJ2-1; 13 nucleotides line up with TRBD2. Germline CDR1 is GTSNPN and CDR2 is SVGIG (reference sequence). This CDR3 spans 14 amino acids. Unmatched junction bases numbered 7, after V lost 7 bases and J lost 7 bases. The DNA for the CDR3 is TGTGCCTCTACGACTAGCGGGAGGTGGAATGAGCAGTTCTTC. This codes for CASTTSGRWNEQFF.